This T cell receptor beta chain appears in the sequencing data of a study of shared clonotypes between healthy human individuals. Study at large: Plates per donor: three CD4 naive, three CD4 memory, two CD8 naive, one CD8 memory.

Germline values: CDR1 ENHRY, CDR2 SYGVKD. This CDR3 contains 14 residues. Trimming removed 4 bases at V and 1 base at J, with 8 bases between. The assay ran at deep level. Using immunoSEQ multiplex PCR, the repertoire was profiled, and TCRdb retains in-frame clones only, with some absent. The table includes 1.6 million or so clones, approximately 96% detected once. What was sequenced was naive CD4+ T cells sorted from blood. Indicated subset: CD45RA+ positively selected. The chain couples TRBV10-3 to TRBJ2-1, with a tentative D call TRBD2 (5 bases). The receptor comes from a man aged 25-45 years in good health. This CDR3 is CAISGEISYNEQFF. The CDR3 DNA is TGTGCCATCAGTGGGGAGATATCCTACAATGAGCAGTTCTTC.